Following are 29 T cell receptor beta chains from one sample sequenced in a study of blood T cell repertoires in COVID-19. TCRdb's copy holds only in-frame clones and misses some; the assay was immunoSEQ multiplex PCR. The sample carries 14,000 or so clones, 90% recorded once. The sequencing input was peripheral blood. These receptors originate from a human donor in a cohort sampled during active COVID-19.

V is TRBV5-1 and J is TRBJ2-5; possible D gene TRBD1, 7 bases. Trimming removed 0 bases from V and 5 bases from J, with 14 bases in between. The CDR3 contains 15 residues. Germline V gives CDR1 SGHRS, CDR2 YFSETQ. CDR3 in DNA: TGCGCCAGCAGCTTGGTTGACAGGGACTTGGAGACCCAGTACTTC. This encodes CASSLVDRDLETQYF.

This clone has more than one count but fewer than ten. This same CDR3 is encoded by further DNA sequences in the sample. The V call is TRBV6-6, the J call TRBJ2-2; a weak D match, TRBD2 (6 bases). The V end was cut by 0 bases, the J end by 1 base, with 9 bases between. The CDR3 totals 16 residues. Germline CDR1 is MNHNY and CDR2 is SVGAGI (reference sequence). CDR3: CASSYSGGGNTGELFF. The CDR3 bases are TGTGCCAGCAGTTACTCGGGGGGAGGGAACACCGGGGAGCTGTTTTTT.

The chain employs TRBV29-1 and TRBJ1-6; D may be TRBD1 (6 bases). This CDR3 spans 13 amino acids. V was pared by 4 bases and J by 7 bases, with 11 bases between. Germline loops: CDR1 SQVTM, CDR2 ANQGSEA. In DNA, the CDR3 is TGCAGCGTTGCAGCAGGGGTCAATTCACCCCTCCACTTT. This sequence encodes CSVAAGVNSPLHF. Complete variable domain (other parts from reference TRBV29-1 and TRBJ1-6): SAVISQKPSRDICQRGTSLTIQCQVDSQVTMMFWYRQQPGQSLTLIATANQGSEATYESGFVIDKFPISRPNLTFSTLTVSNMSPEDSSIYLCSVAAGVNSPLHFGNGTRLTVT.

This chain connects TRBV18 to TRBJ1-5; TRBD1 agrees at 10 bases. Germline values: CDR1 KGHSH, CDR2 LQKENI. V shed 1 base, J shed 5 bases, and the junction held 8 bases outside the gene matches. The CDR3 runs 17 residues. This CDR3 reads CASSPQGDRGHDQPQHF. The CDR3, as DNA: TGTGCCAGCTCACCACAGGGGGACAGGGGCCATGATCAGCCCCAGCATTTT.

V usage is TRBV10-1 and J usage is TRBJ2-5; the match to TRBD2 covers 9 bases. The CDR3 extends over 14 amino acids. Germline CDR1 is WNHNN and CDR2 is SYGVQD (reference sequence). J was trimmed by 4 bases and V by 11 bases; bases with no gene match: 11. The CDR3 region is CAPPRASGAETQYF. The CDR3 DNA follows: TGCGCCCCGCCTAGAGCTAGCGGGGCAGAGACCCAGTACTTC.

The V call is TRBV30, the J call TRBJ1-1, with a weak D call TRBD1 (6 bases). The CDR3 is 12 residues long. Deletions cut 5 bases from V and 4 bases from J, with 11 bases between. Germline loops: CDR1 GTSNPN, CDR2 SVGIG (reference sequence). CDR3 coding DNA: TGTGCCTGGGCCACAGGGTCCACTGAAGCTTTCTTT. This codes for CAWATGSTEAFF.

V gene TRBV7-2 combines with J gene TRBJ2-5; 7 bases map to TRBD1. V was clipped by 5 bases and J by 5 bases; unmatched bases: 8. Germline V gives CDR1 SGHTA, CDR2 FQGNSA. This CDR3 region has 14 residues. This CDR3 reads CASSDRIRGETQYF. The CDR3 DNA reads TGTGCCAGCAGCGATCGGATCAGGGGGGAGACCCAGTACTTC.

The CDR3 here is CASSPQGVITEAFF. CDR3 DNA: TGTGCCAGCAGCCCACAGGGAGTGATCACTGAAGCTTTCTTT. The rearrangement links TRBV14 to TRBJ1-1; D is perhaps TRBD1 (6 bases). The V end lost 4 bases, the J end lost 4 bases, and 13 bases lay between the germline ends. The CDR3 is 14 residues long. Germline CDR1 reads SGHDN; CDR2 reads FVKESK.

The chain couples TRBV28 to TRBJ1-2; 8 bases are shared with TRBD1. CDR3 length: 13 residues. Germline CDR1 and CDR2: MDHEN and SYDVKM. Trimming removed 6 bases from V and 7 bases from J; junction bases left unmatched: 7. This chain's CDR3 is CASRNGQGGGYTF. The CDR3 nucleotides are TGTGCCAGCAGAAACGGACAGGGCGGTGGCTACACCTTC.

V gene TRBV19 combines with J gene TRBJ2-7; 8 nucleotides match TRBD2. Germline V lookup: CDR1 LNHDA, CDR2 SQIVND (reference sequence). The V and J ends lost 5 bases and 7 bases, in that order; junction bases with no gene match: 7. The length of the CDR3 is 13 residues. The CDR3 coding sequence is TGTGCCAGTAGTCTGACGGGAGGGGGAGAGCAGTACTTC. Translated: CASSLTGGGEQYF.

The CDR3 DNA reads TGTGCCAGCAGTTTGACTTTAAGGGACAACCGCGAGCAGTACTTC. It encodes CASSLTLRDNREQYF. This chain links TRBV5-5 with TRBJ2-7; TRBD1 might be the D (6 bases). V was clipped by 5 bases and J by 6 bases, with 21 bases between them. Germline V gene data show CDR1 as SGHKS and CDR2 as YYEKEE (reference sequence). The CDR3 covers 15 residues.

The chain combines TRBV7-2 with TRBJ2-3, with 7 nucleotides matching TRBD2. The CDR3 runs 16 residues. Germline-derived CDR1 and CDR2 are SGHTA and FQGNSA. Germline trimming cut 5 bases from V and 2 bases from J; bases unmatched to any gene: 10. CDR3: CASSRSGRRNTDTQYF. CDR3 in DNA: TGTGCCAGCAGCCGTAGCGGGCGGCGGAACACAGATACGCAGTATTTT.

The CDR3 reads CAWRAAGGPSQETQYF. CDR3 DNA sequence: TGTGCCTGGAGAGCGGCGGGGGGGCCTTCCCAAGAGACCCAGTACTTC. The chain carries TRBV30 and TRBJ2-5; 9 nucleotides align to TRBD2. Germline CDR1 is GTSNPN and CDR2 is SVGIG (reference sequence). V shed 3 bases and J 1 base; nucleotides not matched to a gene: 9. The CDR3 spans 16 residues.

This chain joins TRBV24-1 and TRBJ2-1; no firm D call. The CDR3 extends over 15 amino acids. Germline lookup yields CDR1 KGHDR and CDR2 SFDVKD. V lost 4 bases and J lost 9, with 18 bases in between. For the CDR3, the DNA is TGTGCCACCAGTGAACGGAAAGGCGTGGCAGGTGAGCAGTTCTTC. Protein sequence: CATSERKGVAGEQFF.

The chain is built from TRBV7-3 and TRBJ1-6; 8 nucleotides align to TRBD1. Trimming at V came to 8 bases and at J to 8 bases, leaving 5 bases not matched to a gene. The V gene's germline CDR1 is SGHTA and CDR2 FQGTGA. The CDR3 loop spans 13 amino acids. In DNA form, the CDR3 reads TGTGCCAGCTCTCTGGACAGGGATTCACCCCTCCACTTT. Its protein product is CASSLDRDSPLHF.

This clone was seen only once. V and J are TRBV19 and TRBJ1-2; the D gene is possibly TRBD1 (5 bases). V gave up 3 bases and J gave up 4 bases, with 12 bases separating them. The V gene's germline CDR1 is LNHDA and CDR2 SQIVND (reference sequence). CDR3 length: 14 residues. The CDR3 spells CASSITGSSYGYTF. CDR3 DNA: TGTGCCAGTAGTATCACAGGATCCTCCTATGGCTACACCTTC.

The V gene is TRBV7-2, the J gene TRBJ1-6; perhaps TRBD1 as D (6 bases). The ends were cut back, 5 bases at V and 7 bases at J, with 21 bases in the middle. The CDR3 totals 17 residues. The germline gives CDR1 SGHTA, CDR2 FQGNSA. The CDR3 spells CASSPQGIRTANSPLHF. CDR3 sequence (DNA): TGTGCCAGCAGCCCCCAGGGTATACGGACAGCCAATTCACCCCTCCACTTT.

The chain employs TRBV18 and TRBJ2-3, with D possibly matching TRBD2 (5 bases). V was clipped by 3 bases and J by 2 bases, with 12 bases between them. The germline V gene encodes CDR1 KGHSH and CDR2 LQKENI. This CDR3 comprises 15 residues. As DNA, the CDR3 is TGTGCCAGCTCACCCTGGGCGGGTTCCACAGATACGCAGTATTTT. Amino acid sequence: CASSPWAGSTDTQYF.

This clone was detected once. J is TRBJ1-2 and V is TRBV19; 7 bases match TRBD1. Germline values: CDR1 LNHDA, CDR2 SQIVND (reference sequence). V trimming: 1 base; J trimming: 5 bases; junction bases outside the gene matches: 7. This CDR3 region has 15 residues. In nucleotides, the CDR3 is TGTGCCAGTAGTATAGGGGACAGCAATTCATATGGCTACACCTTC. Translating gives CASSIGDSNSYGYTF.

The rearrangement links TRBV7-2 to TRBJ2-1, with D maybe TRBD2 (6 bases). CDR1 and CDR2 (germline): SGHTA, FQGNSA. This CDR3 has 13 residues. V lost 0 bases and J 7 bases, leaving 7 bases between the germline ends. As DNA, the CDR3 is TGTGCCAGCAGCTTAGCGGGGACTAATGAGCAGTTCTTC. It translates to CASSLAGTNEQFF.

J is TRBJ2-1 and V is TRBV19; the match to TRBD1 covers 7 bases. CDR3 length equals 15 residues. Germline CDR1 LNHDA, CDR2 SQIVND (reference sequence). The ends lost 7 bases at V and 4 bases at J; junction bases unmatched: 10. CDR3 residues: CASTRGIQSYNEQFF. The CDR3 nucleotides are TGTGCCAGTACCAGGGGGATACAGAGTTACAATGAGCAGTTCTTC.

Relative to its sample, this clone is medium-sized. The CDR3 nucleotides are TGTGCCAGCAGCTCTAAGGACAGGGGCACAGATACGCAGTATTTT. It yields the protein CASSSKDRGTDTQYF. The V gene is TRBV5-4, the J gene TRBJ2-3; 8 positions match TRBD1. This CDR3 region has 15 residues. The germline V gene has CDR1 SGHNT and CDR2 YYREEE (reference sequence). Trimming at V came to 3 bases and at J to 1 base, leaving 4 bases not matched to a gene.

The chain employs TRBV7-8 and TRBJ1-5; 7 bases fit TRBD1. CDR3 length equals 16 residues. With 1 base clipped from V and 3 bases from J, the junction kept 6 bases outside the gene matches. CDR1 is SGHVS, CDR2 FQNEAQ, per germline. CDR3 residues: CASSLGTGTTNQPQHF. In DNA, the CDR3 is TGTGCCAGCAGCTTAGGGACAGGCACCACCAATCAGCCCCAGCATTTT.

The gene calls are TRBV19 and TRBJ1-6; D is unclear. The CDR3 runs 13 residues. V dropped 3 bases and J dropped 8 bases, with 8 bases sitting between them. CDR1 and CDR2 (germline): LNHDA, SQIVND (reference sequence). CDR3 sequence: CASSILTDSPLHF. CDR3 bases: TGTGCCAGTAGTATTCTTACAGATTCACCCCTCCACTTT.

The rearrangement joins TRBV27 to TRBJ2-7; possible D gene TRBD1, 6 bases. Trimming shortened V by 7 bases and J by 2 bases, and 15 bases separated the two germline ends. The CDR3 is made up of 14 amino acids. From germline, CDR1 is MNHEY and CDR2 SMNVEV (reference sequence). CDR3 region: CASTHLRDTYEQYF. The CDR3 region has the DNA TGTGCCAGCACCCACCTAAGGGACACCTACGAGCAGTACTTC.

V and J are TRBV2 and TRBJ2-7; a possible D gene is TRBD1 (6 bases). CDR1 and CDR2 (germline): SNHLY, FYNNEI. V gave up 5 bases and J gave up 3 bases, with 14 bases separating them. CDR3 size: 14 residues. DNA of the CDR3: TGTGCCAGCAGTCCCGGGACAAACCGCTACGAGCAGTACTTC. It encodes CASSPGTNRYEQYF.

The chain recombines TRBV3-1 (or the pseudogene TRBV3-2) with TRBJ2-7; D remains unclear. V was cut by 4 bases and J by 1 base, with 14 bases left in between. This CDR3 has 15 amino acids. Germline V lookup: CDR1 LGHDT, CDR2 YNNKEL (reference sequence). The CDR3 sequence is CASSPRTVISYEQYF. In nucleotides, the CDR3 is TGTGCCAGCAGCCCGCGAACTGTGATTTCCTACGAGCAGTACTTC.

The chain uses TRBV7-6 and TRBJ2-1; TRBD1 is a possible D gene (6 bases). The CDR3 length is 16 residues. In germline, CDR1 is SGHVS, CDR2 FNYEAQ. Trimming took off 5 bases at V and 0 bases at J, with 14 bases between the two ends. For the CDR3, the DNA is TGTGCCAGCAGCATCAAGACAGGCAACTCCTACAATGAGCAGTTCTTC. This gives the protein CASSIKTGNSYNEQFF.

This clone was recorded only once. The V gene is TRBV20-1, the J gene TRBJ2-1; weak D call: TRBD2 (5 bases). Trimming removed 6 bases from V and 9 bases from J, with 12 bases in between. Germline assignment: CDR1 DFQATT and CDR2 SNEGSKA (reference sequence). The CDR3 loop spans 11 amino acids. CDR3 sequence reads: CSARWAGEQFF. The DNA of the CDR3 is TGCAGTGCGCGTTGGGCGGGTGAGCAGTTCTTC.